The sequence of this TCR beta chain was determined in a study of cytomegalovirus exposure and HLA in healthy donors. Using immunoSEQ multiplex PCR, the repertoire was profiled, and TCRdb retains in-frame clones only, with some absent. The data contain about 240,000 clones, approximately 83% of them seen just once; the ten biggest clones take up around 1.2%. Germline trimming cut 5 bases from V and 5 bases from J; bases unmatched to any gene: 11. CDR1 and CDR2 (germline): MNHEY, SMNVEV (reference sequence). CDR3 length equals 15 residues. General observations from the study: A list of 164 TCR beta chains associated with cytomegalovirus was given. Researchers reported that a few CMV-associated chains were confirmed in vitro as CMV antigen-specific.

The donors formed part of the roughly 110-subject validation cohort, distinct from the approximately 640-subject first cohort. As to this clone: The antigen is undetermined.

The TCR comes from a woman aged 25 to 39 in good health and CMV-seropositive. Source material: PBMCs. The rearrangement links TRBV27 to TRBJ1-2, with TRBD1 matching 7 bases. CDR3 in amino acids: CASSPDPGQRYGYTF. CDR3 DNA: TGTGCCAGCAGTCCAGACCCGGGACAGAGGTATGGCTACACCTTC.